A selection of T cell receptor beta chains follows, all from one sample in a study of patients and donors after allogeneic stem cell transplantation. TCRdb re-analysed the RT-PCR reads in MiXCR, keeping a single row per CDR3 protein. The sample contains about 90,000 distinct CDR3 sequences, around 49% of which appear only once. The specimen was blood, either unsorted or a sorted T cell fraction (not recorded which). All receptors come from a human donor who was either an allogeneic HSCT recipient or a stem cell or donor lymphocyte infusion donor (not recorded which). It is not recorded whose cells these are; they may come from a transplant donor. The CDR3 runs from the conserved cysteine through the conserved F or W. D genes are given only for firm matches. For some rows the clone size is stated as once, few or many, or as a class when expanded; others skip it.

j_gene: TRBJ1-6
d_gene: TRBD1
abundance: -
v_gene: TRBV3-1
CDR3nt: TGTGCCAGCAGCCAAGCGGTAGACAGGGAGGGTCTGGATTCACCCCTCCACTTT
CDR3aa: CASSQAVDREGLDSPLHF

j_gene: TRBJ1-2
d_gene: -
abundance: few
v_gene: TRBV27
CDR3nt: TGTGCCAGCAGAAGCAACAGGGACGGCTACACCTTC
CDR3aa: CASRSNRDGYTF

j_gene: TRBJ2-6
d_gene: -
abundance: -
v_gene: TRBV11-1
CDR3nt: TGTGCCAGCAGCTTAAGAGGTGCTGGGGCCAACGTCCTGACTTTC
CDR3aa: CASSLRGAGANVLTF

j_gene: TRBJ1-5
d_gene: -
abundance: -
v_gene: TRBV6-2/TRBV6-3
CDR3nt: TGTGCCAGCAGCTCGGGACCGCTAAATCAGCCCCAGCATTTT
CDR3aa: CASSSGPLNQPQHF

j_gene: TRBJ1-4
d_gene: -
abundance: few
v_gene: TRBV20-1
CDR3nt: TGCAGTGCTAGGTCGGGGGCAGTAGAAAAACTGTTTTTT
CDR3aa: CSARSGAVEKLFF

j_gene: TRBJ2-5
d_gene: -
abundance: once
v_gene: TRBV3-1
CDR3nt: TGTGCCAGCAGCCAAGGAGTGAGGGAGACCCAGTACTTC
CDR3aa: CASSQGVRETQYF

j_gene: TRBJ1-4
d_gene: -
abundance: -
v_gene: TRBV7-8
CDR3nt: TGTGCCAGCAGCTTAGTTGAACGGTCCCGGAAACTGTTTTTT
CDR3aa: CASSLVERSRKLFF

j_gene: TRBJ1-1
d_gene: TRBD1
abundance: few
v_gene: TRBV29-1
CDR3nt: TGCAGCGTTGAAAGAAGGGGGCGACGCACTGAAGCTTTCTTT
CDR3aa: CSVERRGRRTEAFF

j_gene: TRBJ1-1
d_gene: TRBD1
abundance: -
v_gene: TRBV12-3/TRBV12-4
CDR3nt: TGTGCCAGCAGTTCCTTCCGAGACAGGGACCGAGCTTTCTTT
CDR3aa: CASSSFRDRDRAFF

j_gene: TRBJ1-2
d_gene: TRBD1
abundance: -
v_gene: TRBV7-8
CDR3nt: TGTGCCAGCAGCTTCCACGGCGGGACAGGGACGTGGAATAACTATGGCTACACCTTC
CDR3aa: CASSFHGGTGTWNNYGYTF

j_gene: TRBJ1-1
d_gene: -
abundance: few
v_gene: TRBV7-2
CDR3nt: TGTGCCAGCAGCTTAGCGCCGGATAACACTGAAGCTTTCTTT
CDR3aa: CASSLAPDNTEAFF

j_gene: TRBJ2-5
d_gene: -
abundance: -
v_gene: TRBV12-3/TRBV12-4
CDR3nt: TGTGCCAGCAACTCATGGGGTGGAGAGACCCAGTACTTC
CDR3aa: CASNSWGGETQYF

j_gene: TRBJ2-7
d_gene: TRBD1
abundance: -
v_gene: TRBV6-1
CDR3nt: TGTGCCAGCAGGCCAGACAGGGTCAACAACGAGCAGTACTTC
CDR3aa: CASRPDRVNNEQYF

j_gene: TRBJ1-1
d_gene: -
abundance: -
v_gene: TRBV7-2
CDR3nt: TGTGCCAGCAGCTTATGGGCCATTGAAGCTTTCTTT
CDR3aa: CASSLWAIEAFF

j_gene: TRBJ1-2
d_gene: -
abundance: -
v_gene: TRBV29-1
CDR3nt: TGCAGCGCTTCTGGGGTTTTTGGCTACACCTTC
CDR3aa: CSASGVFGYTF

j_gene: TRBJ1-2
d_gene: -
abundance: few
v_gene: TRBV29-1
CDR3nt: TGCAGCGTTGCGGGTGTCTATGGCTACACCTTC
CDR3aa: CSVAGVYGYTF

j_gene: TRBJ2-7
d_gene: -
abundance: -
v_gene: TRBV28
CDR3nt: TGTGCCAGCAGTTTCCAGGGCGAGCAGTACTTC
CDR3aa: CASSFQGEQYF

j_gene: TRBJ2-7
d_gene: -
abundance: once
v_gene: TRBV4-3
CDR3nt: TGCGCCAGCAGCCAAGGTTTAAGGGGCCCTTTATACGAGCAGTACTTC
CDR3aa: CASSQGLRGPLYEQYF

j_gene: TRBJ1-1
d_gene: TRBD1
abundance: -
v_gene: TRBV4-1
CDR3nt: TGCGCCAGCAGCCAAAGGCAGGGGGAGACTGAAGCTTTCTTT
CDR3aa: CASSQRQGETEAFF

j_gene: TRBJ1-3
d_gene: -
abundance: -
v_gene: TRBV5-1
CDR3nt: TGCGCCAGCAGCTTGAGGGGCAGAGACACCATATATTTT
CDR3aa: CASSLRGRDTIYF

j_gene: TRBJ1-1
d_gene: -
abundance: -
v_gene: TRBV2
CDR3nt: TGTGCCAGCACCAGAGACACTGAAGCTTTCTTT
CDR3aa: CASTRDTEAFF

j_gene: TRBJ2-1
d_gene: -
abundance: -
v_gene: TRBV10-2
CDR3nt: TGCGCCAGCAGTGATACATACGGGGATGAGCAGTTCTTC
CDR3aa: CASSDTYGDEQFF

j_gene: TRBJ1-5
d_gene: -
abundance: -
v_gene: TRBV7-9
CDR3nt: TGTGCCAGCAGCTCCCCGGAAGGCGGACAGCCCCAGCATTTT
CDR3aa: CASSSPEGGQPQHF

j_gene: TRBJ1-2
d_gene: TRBD1
abundance: -
v_gene: TRBV9
CDR3nt: TGTGCCAGCAGCGAGGACAGGGGGCCAGTCTATGGCTACACCTTC
CDR3aa: CASSEDRGPVYGYTF

j_gene: TRBJ2-1
d_gene: -
abundance: -
v_gene: TRBV7-3
CDR3nt: TGTGCCAGCAGCTTAAATCGGCAATATGAGCAGTTCTTC
CDR3aa: CASSLNRQYEQFF

j_gene: TRBJ2-7
d_gene: -
abundance: -
v_gene: TRBV20-1
CDR3nt: TGCAGTGCTAGAGATGGGACGGGTTCCTTCTACGAGCAGTACTTC
CDR3aa: CSARDGTGSFYEQYF

j_gene: TRBJ1-1
d_gene: TRBD1
abundance: few
v_gene: TRBV29-1
CDR3nt: TGCAGCGTTGAAGCCGGGACAGCCGGGACCACTGAAGCTTTCTTT
CDR3aa: CSVEAGTAGTTEAFF

j_gene: TRBJ1-1
d_gene: -
abundance: few
v_gene: TRBV20-1
CDR3nt: TGCAGTGCCCTTAGGTGGGGGGCCGACACTGAAGCTTTCTTT
CDR3aa: CSALRWGADTEAFF

j_gene: TRBJ2-7
d_gene: -
abundance: -
v_gene: TRBV5-8
CDR3nt: TGTGCCAGCAGCTTAGTAGGGCTAGCGCTATACGAGCAGTACTTC
CDR3aa: CASSLVGLALYEQYF

j_gene: TRBJ1-5
d_gene: -
abundance: few
v_gene: TRBV10-3
CDR3nt: TGTGCCATCAGTGAGTCGGGGGGGAATCAGCCCCAGCATTTT
CDR3aa: CAISESGGNQPQHF

j_gene: TRBJ2-7
d_gene: TRBD1
abundance: -
v_gene: TRBV6-5
CDR3nt: TGTGCCAGCAGTTCGAAGCCAGGGGGTGGTTACGAGCAGTACTTC
CDR3aa: CASSSKPGGGYEQYF

j_gene: TRBJ2-4
d_gene: -
abundance: -
v_gene: TRBV28
CDR3nt: TGTGCCAGCAGTTACCAGGGGAAAAACATTCAGTACTTC
CDR3aa: CASSYQGKNIQYF

j_gene: TRBJ1-2
d_gene: -
abundance: -
v_gene: TRBV25-1
CDR3nt: TGTGCCAGCAGTCGAACTGGGACCCAATATGGCTACACCTTC
CDR3aa: CASSRTGTQYGYTF

j_gene: TRBJ1-2
d_gene: TRBD1
abundance: -
v_gene: TRBV6-6
CDR3nt: TGTGCCAGCAGTTACTTAGGACAGGGGGACTATGGCTACACCTTC
CDR3aa: CASSYLGQGDYGYTF

j_gene: TRBJ1-1
d_gene: -
abundance: few
v_gene: TRBV14
CDR3nt: TGTGCCAGCAGCCAGTATGTGAGGGAAACTGAAGCTTTCTTT
CDR3aa: CASSQYVRETEAFF

j_gene: TRBJ2-3
d_gene: TRBD2
abundance: few
v_gene: TRBV20-1
CDR3nt: TGCAGTGCGAGTACTAGCGGGAGCCTGACAGATACGCAGTATTTT
CDR3aa: CSASTSGSLTDTQYF

j_gene: TRBJ2-3
d_gene: -
abundance: -
v_gene: TRBV4-3
CDR3nt: TGCGCCAGCAGCCAAGGGGCAGGAGATACGCAGTATTTT
CDR3aa: CASSQGAGDTQYF

j_gene: TRBJ1-3
d_gene: -
abundance: few
v_gene: TRBV9
CDR3nt: TGTGCCAGCAGCGTAGAGGGTGGAAACACCATATATTTT
CDR3aa: CASSVEGGNTIYF

j_gene: TRBJ1-4
d_gene: TRBD1
abundance: -
v_gene: TRBV10-3
CDR3nt: TGTGCCATCAGAATTAGCTGGGACAGGCAAGCAACTAATGAAAAACTGTTTTTT
CDR3aa: CAIRISWDRQATNEKLFF

j_gene: TRBJ1-3
d_gene: -
abundance: -
v_gene: TRBV6-5
CDR3nt: TGTGCCAGCAGTTACGGGGGGACCTCTGGAAACACCATATATTTT
CDR3aa: CASSYGGTSGNTIYF

j_gene: TRBJ1-1
d_gene: -
abundance: -
v_gene: TRBV12-3/TRBV12-4
CDR3nt: TGTGCCAGCAGTTTTGGACAGCTCCTTGGTACTGAAGCTTTCTTT
CDR3aa: CASSFGQLLGTEAFF

j_gene: TRBJ2-7
d_gene: -
abundance: -
v_gene: TRBV5-1
CDR3nt: TGCGCCAGCAGCTTTGGAGCCGACGGAATGGGCGAGCAGTACTTC
CDR3aa: CASSFGADGMGEQYF

j_gene: TRBJ1-4
d_gene: -
abundance: -
v_gene: TRBV5-1
CDR3nt: TGCGCCAGCAGCACAATGACAGGAACTGAAAAACTGTTTTTT
CDR3aa: CASSTMTGTEKLFF

j_gene: TRBJ2-1
d_gene: TRBD2
abundance: -
v_gene: TRBV6-5
CDR3nt: TGTGCCAGCAGTCGATTGAAACTAGCGGGAGAATGGGAGCAGTTCTTC
CDR3aa: CASSRLKLAGEWEQFF

j_gene: TRBJ2-7
d_gene: TRBD1
abundance: -
v_gene: TRBV29-1
CDR3nt: TGCAGCGTAGGGACAGGGTCGACCAACTACGAGCAGTACTTC
CDR3aa: CSVGTGSTNYEQYF